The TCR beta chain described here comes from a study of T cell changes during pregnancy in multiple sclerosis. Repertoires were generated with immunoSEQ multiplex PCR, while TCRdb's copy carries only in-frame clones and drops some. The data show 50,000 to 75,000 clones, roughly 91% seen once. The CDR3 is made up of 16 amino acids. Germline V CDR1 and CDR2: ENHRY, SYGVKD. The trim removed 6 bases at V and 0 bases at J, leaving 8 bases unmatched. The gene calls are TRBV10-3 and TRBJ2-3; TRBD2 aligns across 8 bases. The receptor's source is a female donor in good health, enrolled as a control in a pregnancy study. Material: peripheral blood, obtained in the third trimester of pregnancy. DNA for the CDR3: TGTGCCATCAGGAGGGTACTAGCGGCCAGCACAGATACGCAGTATTTT. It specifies CAIRRVLAASTDTQYF.